A single sample is the source of the 9 T cell receptor beta chains below, sequenced in a study of cytomegalovirus exposure and HLA in healthy donors. The study ran its PCR with 60 Vbeta and 13 Jbeta primers. Produced via immunoSEQ multiplex PCR; TCRdb's table is partial and in-frame only. The sample contains roughly 110,000 clones, roughly 70% of which appear only once. Material: PBMCs. The receptors shown here come from a woman between 35 and 50 years old in good health and CMV-seropositive.

The count of this clone is one. The chain has TRBV30 and TRBJ2-2, with TRBD1 matching over 9 bases. With V trimmed by 3 bases and J by 3 bases, 2 bases remained unmatched. The CDR3 covers 14 residues. Germline assignment: CDR1 GTSNPN and CDR2 SVGIG (reference sequence). CDR3 residues: CAWRGTGHTGELFF. DNA for the CDR3: TGTGCCTGGAGAGGGACAGGGCACACCGGGGAGCTGTTTTTT. Together with reference TRBV30 and TRBJ2-2, the CDR3 gives the full variable domain: SQTIHQWPATLVQPVGSPLSLECTVEGTSNPNLYWYRQAAGRGLQLLFYSVGIGQISSEVPQNLSASRPQDRQFILSSKKLLLSDSGFYLCAWRGTGHTGELFFGEGSRLTVL.

The rearrangement uses TRBV6-5 and TRBJ1-1; D call uncertain. Trimming stripped 0 bases from V and 1 base from J, with 9 bases between. This CDR3 comprises 15 residues. Germline V lookup: CDR1 MNHEY, CDR2 SVGAGI. The chain's CDR3 is CASSYSSNGNTEAFF. The CDR3 DNA follows: TGTGCCAGCAGTTACTCGAGTAACGGGAACACTGAAGCTTTCTTT.

The chain carries TRBV11-1 and TRBJ2-7, with 8 bases lining up with TRBD1. Germline CDR1 and CDR2: SGHAT and FQDESV (reference sequence). The length of the CDR3 is 13 residues. With V trimmed by 5 bases and J by 6 bases, 6 bases remained unmatched. The DNA for the CDR3 is TGTGCCAGCAGCCCACAAACAGGGGGCGAGCAGTACTTC. It yields the protein CASSPQTGGEQYF.

The chain is built from TRBV6-1 and TRBJ1-5, with 9 bases aligning to TRBD1. V shed 7 bases, J shed 7 bases, and the junction held 8 bases outside the gene matches. The germline V gene has CDR1 MNHNS and CDR2 SASEGT. There are 14 residues in the CDR3. CDR3: CASTPQGARQPQHF. The CDR3 DNA reads TGTGCCAGCACCCCACAGGGGGCTAGGCAGCCCCAGCATTTT.

This clone was counted a few times. V and J are TRBV5-1 and TRBJ2-7, with D possibly matching TRBD2 (6 bases). The germline V gene encodes CDR1 SGHRS and CDR2 YFSETQ. Trimming removed 4 bases from V and 3 bases from J, with 17 bases in between. The CDR3 runs 15 residues. The DNA for the CDR3 is TGCGCCAGCAGCCCGGGGACTTCCGCGTACTACGAGCAGTACTTC. Its translation is CASSPGTSAYYEQYF.

This clone came up once. The chain carries TRBV6-5 and TRBJ2-1, with 11 bases matching TRBD2. Germline V gene data show CDR1 as MNHEY and CDR2 as SVGAGI. This CDR3 is 15 amino acids long. Trimming removed 5 bases from V and 5 bases from J; junction bases left unmatched: 5. The CDR3 bases are TGTGCCAGCAGTCATACGACTAGCGGGGACAATGAGCAGTTCTTC. The encoded protein is CASSHTTSGDNEQFF.

The chain has TRBV9 and TRBJ1-1, with TRBD1 matching 7 bases. The CDR3 is made up of 14 amino acids. Germline values: CDR1 SGDLS, CDR2 YYNGEE. Germline trimming cut 0 bases from V and 5 bases from J; bases unmatched to any gene: 4. The CDR3 spells CASSVEGAGTEAFF. CDR3 sequence (DNA): TGTGCCAGCAGCGTAGAGGGGGCAGGGACTGAAGCTTTCTTT. Filled out from reference TRBV9 and TRBJ1-1, the complete variable domain reads DSGVTQTPKHLITATGQRVTLRCSPRSGDLSVYWYQQSLDQGLQFLIQYYNGEERAKGNILERFSAQQFPDLHSELNLSSLELGDSALYFCASSVEGAGTEAFFGQGTRLTVV.

The chain recombines TRBV19 with TRBJ1-1; D is possibly TRBD1 (6 bases). The CDR3 is 15 residues long. V was trimmed by 5 bases and J by 3 bases, leaving 16 bases between them. Looked up from germline, CDR1 is LNHDA and CDR2 is SQIVND (reference sequence). CDR3 region: CASSAYTGTDTEAFF. The DNA of the CDR3 is TGTGCCAGTAGTGCCTATACAGGGACGGACACTGAAGCTTTCTTT.

J is TRBJ1-1 and V is TRBV6-5; 11 nucleotides agree with TRBD1. Trimming cost V 6 bases and J 8 bases; bases outside gene matches: 2. The CDR3 runs 12 residues. Germline V lookup: CDR1 MNHEY, CDR2 SVGAGI. CDR3 loop: CASSGTGGEAFF. CDR3 coding DNA: TGTGCCAGCAGCGGGACAGGGGGGGAAGCTTTCTTT.